This TCR beta chain appears in the sequencing data of a study of cytomegalovirus exposure and HLA in healthy donors. Study-wide findings and caveats: Association of a missense DCLRE1C variant with TCR beta V- and J-gene trimming was reported in a later analysis. Most likely, a cluster of highly shared sequence variants arose as a sequencing artifact. With DRB1 most and HLA-C fewest, TCR association rates differed between HLA loci in a later analysis.

V shed 4 bases and J 4 bases; nucleotides not matched to a gene: 2. This CDR3 contains 13 residues. Germline assignment: CDR1 SGHRS and CDR2 YFSETQ. The PCR made use of 60 Vbeta and 13 Jbeta primers. In the original workflow: Later reanalysis found around 74 million unique TCR beta chains, around 11 million of them shared. Libraries were prepared by immunoSEQ multiplex PCR; TCRdb keeps only in-frame clonotypes and omits some of them. Clone size and V and J calls were adopted from that table, with D and trimming inferred from the DNA. The table has some 100,000 clones, 65% to 80% seen once. In regard to this clone: The antigen remains undetermined.

This chain links TRBV5-1 with TRBJ1-2; 9 nucleotides match TRBD1. The origin of this receptor is a female donor in good health and CMV-seronegative. The sequencing sample was made of PBMCs. DNA for the CDR3: TGCGCCAGCAGCCCGGACAGGGGCTATGGCTACACCTTC. Translating it yields CASSPDRGYGYTF.